The 22 T cell receptor beta chains listed next were all sequenced from one sample in a study of blood T cell repertoires in COVID-19. Profiled with immunoSEQ multiplex PCR; TCRdb holds only in-frame clones, not every one. The sample records roughly 180,000 clones, 75% to 90% being singletons. Specimen: peripheral blood. The receptor set was obtained from a woman aged 55-75 years with acute or convalescent COVID-19.

The chain employs TRBV2 and TRBJ1-2; 7 nucleotides match TRBD1. Germline CDR1 is SNHLY and CDR2 is FYNNEI. The J segment lost 0 bases and the V segment lost 10 bases, leaving 8 bases of the junction unmatched. CDR3 size: 14 residues. CDR3 loop: CATSPDRSNYGYTF. The CDR3 DNA reads as TGTGCCACCTCGCCGGACAGGTCTAACTATGGCTACACCTTC. The variable domain in full, completed from reference TRBV2 and TRBJ1-2, reads EPEVTQTPSHQVTQMGQEVILRCVPISNHLYFYWYRQILGQKVEFLVSFYNNEISEKSEIFDDQFSVERPDGSNFTLKIRSTKLEDSAMYFCATSPDRSNYGYTFGSGTRLTVV.

V usage is TRBV2 and J usage is TRBJ2-5, with TRBD2 matching 8 bases. Germline lookup yields CDR1 SNHLY and CDR2 FYNNEI. The J segment lost 5 bases and the V segment lost 6 bases, leaving 5 bases of the junction unmatched. There are 13 residues in the CDR3. CDR3 sequence: CASRAGAGETQYF. The CDR3 nucleotides read TGTGCCAGCAGAGCGGGAGCGGGCGAGACCCAGTACTTC.

The chain links TRBV4-1 to TRBJ2-5, with D unresolved. CDR1 MGHRA and CDR2 YSYEKL come from the germline V gene. This CDR3 has 15 amino acids. Between the trimmed V and J ends, which lost 1 base and 5 bases, there was a span of 14 bases. CDR3: CASSQAGSNEETQYF. CDR3 bases: TGCGCCAGCAGCCAAGCCGGGTCCAACGAGGAGACCCAGTACTTC.

This clone has a count of ten or more. This CDR3 reads CASSPTGGNQPQHF. Here the CDR3 DNA reads TGTGCCAGCAGCCCGACAGGGGGCAATCAGCCCCAGCATTTT. This chain links TRBV7-8 with TRBJ1-5; 8 bases are a match to TRBD1. The CDR3 has 14 amino acids. Germline assignment: CDR1 SGHVS and CDR2 FQNEAQ. The junction had 2 bases not matched to a gene; V was cut back by 5 bases and J by 2 bases.

This clone was seen a few times. This chain joins TRBV2 and TRBJ1-6, with D hard to call. The CDR3 is 16 amino acids. Germline CDR1 and CDR2: SNHLY and FYNNEI. The V end lost 7 bases, the J end lost 7 bases, and 20 bases lay between the germline ends. The CDR3 sequence: CASNSLGSGRNSPLHF. The CDR3 coding sequence is TGTGCCAGCAACTCCCTAGGGAGCGGGAGGAATTCACCCCTCCACTTT.

The rearrangement uses TRBV3-1 (or the pseudogene TRBV3-2) and TRBJ2-1; TRBD2 aligns across 8 bases. J gave up 6 bases and V 4 bases, and 8 bases lay outside the gene matches. This CDR3 comprises 15 residues. Germline lookup yields CDR1 LGHDT and CDR2 YNNKEL (reference sequence). The DNA of the CDR3 is TGTGCCAGCAGCCCCACAGCGGGAGCTCGCAATGAGCAGTTCTTC. It translates to CASSPTAGARNEQFF.

The chain has TRBV9 and TRBJ2-7; 12 bases agree with TRBD2. Germline V gene lookup returns CDR1 SGDLS and CDR2 YYNGEE. The CDR3 spans 15 residues. V gave up 0 bases and J gave up 6 bases; unmatched junction bases: 4. The CDR3 reads CASSVGTSGIAEQYF. The DNA of the CDR3 is TGTGCCAGCAGCGTAGGGACTAGCGGGATCGCCGAGCAGTACTTC. The whole variable domain, remainder taken from reference TRBV9 and TRBJ2-7, is DSGVTQTPKHLITATGQRVTLRCSPRSGDLSVYWYQQSLDQGLQFLIQYYNGEERAKGNILERFSAQQFPDLHSELNLSSLELGDSALYFCASSVGTSGIAEQYFGPGTRLTVT.

The CDR3 sequence: CAISGGFATPNEKLFF. The CDR3 bases are TGTGCCATCAGTGGAGGGTTCGCAACGCCTAATGAAAAACTGTTTTTT. The chain recombines TRBV10-3 with TRBJ1-4; no definite D call. V lost 4 bases and J lost 3, with 15 bases in between. Germline CDR1 reads ENHRY; CDR2 reads SYGVKD. This CDR3 spans 16 amino acids.

The gene calls are TRBV27 and TRBJ2-1, with TRBD2 matching 10 bases. The CDR3 runs to 14 residues. Germline lookup yields CDR1 MNHEY and CDR2 SMNVEV (reference sequence). With V trimmed by 7 bases and J by 5 bases, 5 bases remained unmatched. The CDR3 DNA reads as TGTGCCAGCACCGAACTAGCGGGAAACAATGAGCAGTTCTTC. Protein: CASTELAGNNEQFF.

This chain connects TRBV3-1 (or the pseudogene TRBV3-2) to TRBJ2-3; possibly TRBD2 for D (5 bases). CDR3 length equals 13 residues. CDR1 is LGHDT and CDR2 is YNNKEL in the germline V gene (reference sequence). The ends were cut back, 4 bases at V and 2 bases at J, with 7 bases in the middle. CDR3: CASSLRDTDTQYF. The CDR3 DNA is TGTGCCAGCAGCCTCCGGGACACAGATACGCAGTATTTT.

The CDR3 sequence: CATRKAGVDGYTF. The DNA of the CDR3 is TGTGCCACCCGCAAGGCAGGGGTCGACGGCTACACCTTC. This chain joins TRBV28 and TRBJ1-2; a possible D gene is TRBD1 (6 bases). The ends were cut back, 10 bases at V and 8 bases at J, with 20 bases in the middle. The CDR3 runs 13 residues. Germline CDR1 MDHEN, CDR2 SYDVKM.

Worth noting for this clone: Other nucleotide sequences in the sample specify the same CDR3. The chain is built from TRBV11-3 and TRBJ1-2; TRBD1 might be the D (6 bases). Trimming took off 0 bases at V and 3 bases at J, with 8 bases between the two ends. Germline CDR1 and CDR2: SGHNT and YENEEA. CDR3 length equals 14 residues. CDR3: CASSLEAGDYGYTF. As DNA, the CDR3 is TGTGCCAGCAGCTTAGAGGCAGGGGACTATGGCTACACCTTC.

The chain is built from TRBV5-1 and TRBJ2-5, with a tentative D call TRBD2 (7 bases). Germline CDR1 is SGHRS and CDR2 is YFSETQ. The CDR3 consists of 16 residues. Trimming took off 0 bases at V and 5 bases at J, with 17 bases between the two ends. In DNA form, the CDR3 reads TGCGCCAGCAGCTTGGCCAGGGGCGGGAGAGAGGAGACCCAGTACTTC. It specifies CASSLARGGREETQYF.

V is TRBV5-1 and J is TRBJ1-5; tentative D call: TRBD1 (5 bases). V dropped 4 bases and J dropped 4 bases, with 9 bases sitting between them. Germline V gene lookup returns CDR1 SGHRS and CDR2 YFSETQ. The CDR3 is 13 residues long. The CDR3: CASSTGGNQPQHF. The CDR3 region has the DNA TGCGCCAGCAGCACGGGGGGGAATCAGCCCCAGCATTTT.

The chain has TRBV24-1 and TRBJ1-2, with TRBD1 matching 10 bases. Germline V lookup: CDR1 KGHDR, CDR2 SFDVKD. Trimming cost V 4 bases and J 6 bases; bases outside gene matches: 10. CDR3 length: 16 residues. CDR3 nucleotides: TGTGCCACCAGTGAAGGGGCCCGGGACAGGGGAAATGGCTACACCTTC. Residues: CATSEGARDRGNGYTF.

The J gene is TRBJ1-2, the V gene TRBV27, with 11 bases matching TRBD1. The CDR3 contains 15 residues. Germline lookup yields CDR1 MNHEY and CDR2 SMNVEV (reference sequence). After removal of 6 bases from V and 5 bases from J, the junction contained 8 bases not matched to a gene. The CDR3 is CASSSYGQGAYGYTF. The CDR3 DNA sequence: TGTGCCAGCAGCAGCTACGGACAGGGGGCATATGGCTACACCTTC.

The chain employs TRBV2 and TRBJ1-6; 8 bases align to TRBD1. Looked up from germline, CDR1 is SNHLY and CDR2 is FYNNEI. This CDR3 spans 16 amino acids. V shed 5 bases, J shed 5 bases, and the junction held 8 bases outside the gene matches. The CDR3 nucleotides read TGTGCCAGCAGTCCCCAGGGGGCAAAGAATAATTCACCCCTCCACTTT. Translation: CASSPQGAKNNSPLHF.

V usage is TRBV19 and J usage is TRBJ2-2, with D perhaps matching TRBD2 (6 bases). Germline V gene lookup returns CDR1 LNHDA and CDR2 SQIVND (reference sequence). Deletions cut 11 bases from V and 0 bases from J, with 7 bases between. This CDR3 is built from 12 residues. CDR3 sequence (DNA): TGTGCCTCGGGGGCGAACACCGGGGAGCTGTTTTTT. The encoded protein is CASGANTGELFF.

This clone was detected only once. V is TRBV7-6 and J is TRBJ2-1; 10 bases align to TRBD1. The V gene's germline CDR1 is SGHVS and CDR2 FNYEAQ. The CDR3 contains 17 residues. With 5 bases clipped from V and 2 bases from J, the junction kept 9 bases outside the gene matches. The CDR3 bases are TGTGCCAGCAGCGTCTACACCGGGACAGGGGCCTACAATGAGCAGTTCTTC. Translating it yields CASSVYTGTGAYNEQFF. Full variable domain (missing parts from reference TRBV7-6 and TRBJ2-1): GAGVSQSPRYKVTKRGQDVALRCDPISGHVSLYWYRQALGQGPEFLTYFNYEAQQDKSGLPNDRFSAERPEGSISTLTIQRTEQRDSAMYRCASSVYTGTGAYNEQFFGPGTRLTVL.

CDR3 region: CASSPVARGNEQFF. The DNA of the CDR3 is TGTGCCAGCAGCCCCGTCGCCAGGGGAAATGAGCAGTTCTTC. The J gene is TRBJ2-1, the V gene TRBV4-2; tentative D call: TRBD1 (6 bases). Germline CDR1 reads LGHNA; CDR2 reads YNFKEQ. The CDR3 is made up of 14 amino acids. Trimming left V 4 bases short and J 7 bases short, with 14 bases between.

The V gene is TRBV7-3, the J gene TRBJ1-1; 9 positions agree with TRBD1. Germline assignment: CDR1 SGHTA and CDR2 FQGTGA. V lost 4 bases, J lost 3 bases, and 3 bases stayed unmatched. The CDR3 is made up of 14 amino acids. CDR3 DNA sequence: TGTGCCAGCAGCTACAGGGGGCTCGACACTGAAGCTTTCTTT. Translated: CASSYRGLDTEAFF.

As for this clone: A read error may account for a junction end that differs from germline. The J gene is TRBJ2-2, the V gene TRBV7-7; the match to TRBD2 covers 13 bases. Germline lookup yields CDR1 SSHAT and CDR2 FNYEAQ (reference sequence). The CDR3 is made up of 20 amino acids. DNA of the CDR3: TGTGCTAGCAGTCAACTGGACAGGGCCCAAACTAGCGGGAGGGCTGGGGAGCTGTTTTTT. Translation gives CASSQLDRAQTSGRAGELFF.